Presented here are 17 T cell receptor beta chains from one specimen sequenced in a study of shared T cell receptors in the human thymus (dated by TCRdb to the early 2020s). Libraries came from the immunoSEQ multiplex PCR assay. Not all clones reach the TCRdb copy of this immuneACCESS table, which keeps in-frame sequences only. Checked studies attribute under half of the gap to unresolved V genes and leave the rest unexplained. The sample table contains hundreds of thousands of clones; only one count was recorded for approximately 95% of them. The top ten constitute about 0.02% of the sample. The source material was thymocytes. These receptors all stem from a human donor.

The count of this clone is one. V is TRBV27 and J is TRBJ1-5; the D is unclear. V lost 6 bases and J lost 4, with 13 bases in between. Germline V lookup: CDR1 MNHEY, CDR2 SMNVEV (reference sequence). The CDR3 covers 14 residues. The CDR3 nucleotides read TGTGCCAGCAGATCCCGGACGGTTAATCAGCCCCAGCATTTT. Protein product: CASRSRTVNQPQHF.

This rearrangement joins TRBV4-1 to TRBJ1-1, with D perhaps TRBD1 (5 bases). CDR3 size: 15 residues. V was clipped by 4 bases and J by 5 bases, with 17 bases between them. Germline assignment: CDR1 MGHRA and CDR2 YSYEKL. The CDR3 DNA is TGCGCCAGCAGCCGCGCGGGGGATCGAGGGACTGAAGCTTTCTTT. Protein: CASSRAGDRGTEAFF.

This chain links TRBV29-1 with TRBJ2-1; 11 bases are shared with TRBD2. The CDR3 extends over 15 amino acids. The germline gives CDR1 SQVTM, CDR2 ANQGSEA. The junction had 11 bases not matched to a gene; V was cut back by 5 bases and J by 8 bases. The CDR3 region has the DNA TGCAGCGTTCCCAGACTAGCGGGAAAAATGGATGAGCAGTTCTTC. As protein: CSVPRLAGKMDEQFF.

The chain has TRBV2 and TRBJ2-3; 8 bases map to TRBD2. The CDR3 covers 16 residues. Germline V gives CDR1 SNHLY, CDR2 FYNNEI. V lost 8 bases, J lost 4 bases, and 14 bases stayed unmatched. CDR3 sequence reads: CASVPRGGVLADTQYF. The CDR3 DNA reads TGTGCCAGCGTACCCCGGGGGGGAGTTTTGGCAGATACGCAGTATTTT.

V and J are TRBV6-5 and TRBJ2-1; no reliable D call. V lost 8 bases and J lost 3, with 14 bases in between. The germline V gene has CDR1 MNHEY and CDR2 SVGAGI. CDR3 length equals 14 residues. CDR3 nucleotide sequence: TGTGCCAGCTTTATCCGTCCCGGCTACAATGAGCAGTTCTTC. The encoded protein is CASFIRPGYNEQFF.

The CDR3 nucleotides read TGTGCCAGCAACCTGGGGCCGCCTGGCCGCGGCACCGGGGAGCTGTTTTTT. Translation gives CASNLGPPGRGTGELFF. The chain carries TRBV5-4 and TRBJ2-2, with D possibly being TRBD1 (5 bases). The length of the CDR3 is 17 residues. Trimming removed 6 bases at V and 4 bases at J, with 22 bases between. The germline V gene has CDR1 SGHNT and CDR2 YYREEE (reference sequence).

V is TRBV14 and J is TRBJ2-6; D is unresolved. This CDR3 contains 14 residues. The V and J ends lost 6 bases and 0 bases respectively, with 6 bases between them. Per the germline V gene, CDR1 is SGHDN and CDR2 is FVKESK. This CDR3 is CASRFDSGANVLTF. DNA for the CDR3: TGTGCCAGCAGATTCGACTCTGGGGCCAACGTCCTGACTTTC.

The chain has TRBV30 and TRBJ2-3; 14 bases align to TRBD2. CDR3 length equals 14 residues. J gave up 5 bases and V 6 bases, and 4 bases lay outside the gene matches. From germline, CDR1 is GTSNPN and CDR2 SVGIG (reference sequence). The CDR3 loop reads CACRTSGRRDTQYF. CDR3 bases: TGTGCCTGTAGGACTAGCGGGAGGCGAGATACGCAGTATTTT.

The V and J genes are TRBV10-3 and TRBJ1-1; a possible D gene is TRBD1 (5 bases). The CDR3 is made up of 13 amino acids. With 10 bases removed from V and 1 base from J, the gap between germline ends came to 13 bases. Germline CDR1 ENHRY, CDR2 SYGVKD. CDR3 sequence: CASGASANTEAFF. Here the CDR3 DNA reads TGTGCCAGCGGGGCTTCGGCGAACACTGAAGCTTTCTTT.

The gene calls are TRBV4-2 and TRBJ2-7, with 13 bases matching TRBD2. The CDR3 has 17 amino acids. Germline V CDR1 and CDR2: LGHNA, YNFKEQ. The J segment lost 2 bases and the V segment lost 4 bases, leaving 8 bases of the junction unmatched. The CDR3 nucleotides are TGTGCCAGCAGCCCGAGAGGACTAGCGGGGGTTGCCTACGAGCAGTACTTC. This encodes CASSPRGLAGVAYEQYF.

This chain uses TRBV4-1 with TRBJ1-2, with TRBD1 matching 9 bases. With 5 bases clipped from V and 4 bases from J, the junction kept 14 bases outside the gene matches. The CDR3 loop spans 17 amino acids. Germline CDR1 and CDR2: MGHRA and YSYEKL. CDR3 DNA: TGCGCCAGCAGCGAAGGCCGCCGGGACAGGGACCTCTATGGCTACACCTTC. Translation: CASSEGRRDRDLYGYTF.

The gene calls are TRBV11-2 and TRBJ1-2, with 8 bases that match TRBD1. Germline V gene data show CDR1 as SGHAT and CDR2 as FQNNGV. The CDR3 runs 17 residues. V shed 0 bases and J 4 bases; nucleotides not matched to a gene: 10. The DNA of the CDR3 is TGTGCCAGCAGCTTAGATCGATCGGGGGACAGGCGCTATGGCTACACCTTC. This encodes CASSLDRSGDRRYGYTF.

V gene TRBV19 combines with J gene TRBJ1-2, with TRBD1 matching over 7 bases. CDR3 length: 14 amino acids. The trim removed 10 bases at V and 1 base at J, leaving 9 bases unmatched. From germline, CDR1 is LNHDA and CDR2 SQIVND (reference sequence). The CDR3 nucleotides read TGTGCCATCCTGACAGGGCCTAATAACTATGGCTACACCTTC. Its protein is CAILTGPNNYGYTF.

The V call is TRBV11-2, the J call TRBJ2-7; the match to TRBD1 covers 8 bases. Germline lookup yields CDR1 SGHAT and CDR2 FQNNGV. V lost 3 bases and J lost 2; bases outside the gene matches: 18. The CDR3 loop spans 19 amino acids. The DNA for the CDR3 is TGTGCCAGCAGCTTCTTCCGGGACAGGCCATCCACTAGGGCCTACGAGCAGTACTTC. It yields the protein CASSFFRDRPSTRAYEQYF. Supplemented by reference TRBV11-2 and TRBJ2-7, the full variable domain reads EAGVAQSPRYKIIEKRQSVAFWCNPISGHATLYWYQQILGQGPKLLIQFQNNGVVDDSQLPKDRFSAERLKGVDSTLKIQPAKLEDSAVYLCASSFFRDRPSTRAYEQYFGPGTRLTVT.

CDR3 DNA sequence: TGCGCCAGCAGCCATGGCGGGGGAATATATCAGCCCCAGCATTTT. Amino acid sequence: CASSHGGGIYQPQHF. This chain connects TRBV23-1 to TRBJ1-5; weak D call: TRBD1 (5 bases). TRBV23-1 is noted as an ORF with a role that remains uncertain. V shed 6 bases and J shed 5 bases, with 17 bases lying between them. The CDR3 length is 15 residues.

The chain combines TRBV7-9 with TRBJ2-1, with TRBD2 matching over 10 bases. The CDR3 sequence is 15 residues long. Germline CDR1 and CDR2: SEHNR and FQNEAQ (reference sequence). J gave up 6 bases and V 5 bases, and 7 bases lay outside the gene matches. The CDR3 DNA sequence: TGTGCCAGCAGCCACGGGCTAGCGGGAGTCAATGAGCAGTTCTTC. Translation gives CASSHGLAGVNEQFF.

The chain couples TRBV28 to TRBJ2-5, with 7 bases lining up with TRBD1. CDR1 is MDHEN, CDR2 SYDVKM, per germline. This CDR3 has 16 amino acids. The J segment lost 3 bases and the V segment lost 0 bases, leaving 7 bases of the junction unmatched. The CDR3 bases are TGTGCCAGCAGTTTATGGTATAGGGGGCGAAAAGAGACCCAGTACTTC. Translation gives CASSLWYRGRKETQYF. The full variable domain, completed using reference TRBV28 and TRBJ2-5, is DVKVTQSSRYLVKRTGEKVFLECVQDMDHENMFWYRQDPGLGLRLIYFSYDVKMKEKGDIPEGYSVSREKKERFSLILESASTNQTSMYLCASSLWYRGRKETQYFGPGTRLLVL.